This TCR beta chain was sequenced in a study of T cell repertoires in cytomegalovirus infection. The study, taken as a whole, reports: Frequencies of public TCR beta families were cumulated, and this identified carriers of CMV plus the relevant HLA.

MiXCR, run by TCRdb on the reads, gives a single entry per CDR3 protein. The data show roughly 180,000 distinct CDR3 sequences, less than 25% seen once. CDR3 size: 15 residues. Trimming took 2 bases from V and 3 from J; bases not matched to a gene: 5. Germline assignment: CDR1 MNHNS and CDR2 SASEGT. Remarks on this clonotype: Its antigen is unidentified.

Material: CD8+ T cells from cultured PBMCs, obtained from culture after CMV antigen stimulation. The genes are TRBV6-1 and TRBJ2-7; TRBD1 matches at 9 bases. The TCR sequence derives from a human donor in good health (CMV status not recorded). Some clones in this sample may be carry-over from other donors' samples. CDR3 nucleotide sequence: TGTGCCAGCAGTGAACCAGCGACAGGGGGCTACGAGCAGTACTTC. Amino acids: CASSEPATGGYEQYF.